One sample yielded the 19 T cell receptor beta chains listed below, sequenced in a study of blood T cell repertoires in COVID-19 (dated by TCRdb to the early 2020s). Preparation of the library involved the immunoSEQ multiplex PCR assay. Not all clones reach the TCRdb copy of this immuneACCESS table, which keeps in-frame sequences only. Checked studies attribute under half of the gap to unresolved V genes and leave the rest unexplained. The sample includes approximately 300,000 clones, with 90% observed a single time. The ten largest clones represent around 0.93% of the sample. The sequenced material came from peripheral blood. All receptors come from a woman aged 40 to 50 with COVID-19, enrolled during active disease.

The chain carries TRBV7-2 and TRBJ2-7, with D tentatively TRBD2 (5 bases). The CDR3 covers 14 residues. Germline V gives CDR1 SGHTA, CDR2 FQGNSA. The V end was cut by 4 bases, the J end by 4 bases, with 14 bases between. CDR3 protein: CASSSSGMVYEQYF. The CDR3 region has the DNA TGTGCCAGCAGCTCGTCCGGGATGGTATACGAGCAGTACTTC.

The chain combines TRBV5-5 with TRBJ2-2, with D hard to call. This CDR3 contains 15 residues. V was clipped by 0 bases and J by 1 base, with 7 bases between them. Germline V gene lookup returns CDR1 SGHKS and CDR2 YYEKEE (reference sequence). In nucleotides, the CDR3 is TGTGCCAGCAGCTTGGAACACCTGAACACCGGGGAGCTGTTTTTT. Translated, it gives CASSLEHLNTGELFF.

The chain is built from TRBV28 and TRBJ1-2; tentative D call: TRBD1 (5 bases). CDR1 is MDHEN, CDR2 SYDVKM, per germline. The CDR3 consists of 12 residues. V was clipped by 7 bases and J by 5 bases, with 11 bases between them. CDR3 nucleotide sequence: TGTGCCAGCACCCTCGGGGGGTATGGCTACACCTTC. Its translation is CASTLGGYGYTF.

This clone was recorded once. The chain carries TRBV5-1 and TRBJ1-6, with 7 positions matching TRBD1. In germline, CDR1 is SGHRS, CDR2 YFSETQ. V lost 0 bases and J lost 8; bases outside the gene matches: 2. The CDR3 has 14 residues. Written as DNA, the CDR3 is TGCGCCAGCAGCTTGGATACAGGGGATTCACCCCTCCACTTT. Protein sequence: CASSLDTGDSPLHF.

The V gene is TRBV7-3, the J gene TRBJ2-5, with 7 nucleotides matching TRBD2. The V gene's germline CDR1 is SGHTA and CDR2 FQGTGA. Trimming took 4 bases from V and 7 from J; bases not matched to a gene: 9. This CDR3 is 14 amino acids long. CDR3 in amino acids: CASSSTGASGTQYF. DNA of the CDR3: TGTGCCAGCAGCTCAACCGGGGCTAGCGGGACCCAGTACTTC.

The rearrangement joins TRBV28 to TRBJ2-5; 7 nucleotides align to TRBD1. This CDR3 is built from 14 residues. Germline CDR1 reads MDHEN; CDR2 reads SYDVKM. V lost 8 bases to trimming and J lost 3 bases; unmatched junction nucleotides: 9. CDR3 DNA: TGTGCCAGCTTCAAGACAGGGCGCAAAGAGACCCAGTACTTC. Its protein is CASFKTGRKETQYF.

CDR3 bases: TGTGCCAGCAGCTTGGAAGGGGGTCCCCAAGAGACCCAGTACTTC. It yields the protein CASSLEGGPQETQYF. The rearrangement joins TRBV5-5 to TRBJ2-5; tentative D call: TRBD1 (6 bases). V shed 0 bases and J shed 1 base, with 10 bases lying between them. The CDR3 consists of 15 residues. CDR1 SGHKS and CDR2 YYEKEE come from the germline V gene (reference sequence).

The genes are TRBV12-5 and TRBJ1-1; D might be TRBD1 (6 bases). V was pared by 4 bases and J by 4 bases, with 19 bases between. In germline, CDR1 is LGHNT, CDR2 FRNRAP. The CDR3 has 16 residues. The CDR3 DNA follows: TGTGCTAGTGGTTCCCTACGGGGGGGGCGAGGCACTGAAGCTTTCTTT. Its translation: CASGSLRGGRGTEAFF. The full variable domain, in which reference TRBV12-5 and TRBJ1-1 provide the parts outside the CDR3, is DARVTQTPRHKVTEMGQEVTMRCQPILGHNTVFWYRQTMMQGLELLAYFRNRAPLDDSGMPKDRFSAEMPDATLATLKIQPSEPRDSAVYFCASGSLRGGRGTEAFFGQGTRLTVV.

The chain uses TRBV25-1 and TRBJ1-5; D is uncertain. V dropped 3 bases and J dropped 2 bases, with 8 bases sitting between them. CDR1 is MGHDK and CDR2 is SYGVNS in the germline V gene. The CDR3 length is 14 residues. CDR3 sequence (DNA): TGTGCCAGCAGTGACTTGGGAGGCAATCAGCCCCAGCATTTT. Amino acids: CASSDLGGNQPQHF.

V gene TRBV19 combines with J gene TRBJ2-1; D is possibly TRBD1 (6 bases). Trimming cost V 3 bases and J 7 bases, with 13 bases left between them. CDR3 length: 14 residues. CDR1 LNHDA and CDR2 SQIVND come from the germline V gene (reference sequence). DNA of the CDR3: TGTGCCAGTAGTATTACAGGGAGCGCGAATGAGCAGTTCTTC. It yields the protein CASSITGSANEQFF. Based on the CDR3 plus reference TRBV19 and TRBJ2-1, the full variable domain is DGGITQSPKYLFRKEGQNVTLSCEQNLNHDAMYWYRQDPGQGLRLIYYSQIVNDFQKGDIAEGYSVSREKKESFPLTVTSAQKNPTAFYLCASSITGSANEQFFGPGTRLTVL.

This chain connects TRBV6-4 to TRBJ2-3; 8 nucleotides agree with TRBD2. This CDR3 is 14 amino acids long. J lost 3 bases, V lost 6 bases, and 5 bases had no gene match. CDR1 is MRHNA, CDR2 SNTAGT, per germline. The CDR3: CASSRGGRTDTQYF. CDR3 coding DNA: TGTGCCAGCAGCCGGGGGGGCAGGACAGATACGCAGTATTTT.

V is TRBV28 and J is TRBJ2-2, with 7 bases lining up with TRBD1. The germline V gene has CDR1 MDHEN and CDR2 SYDVKM. CDR3 size: 16 residues. The V segment lost 4 bases and the J segment 5 bases; nucleotides outside the gene matches: 10. The CDR3 coding sequence is TGTGCCAGCAGTTACCCCTCGGGACAGCCGACCGGGGAGCTGTTTTTT. Residues: CASSYPSGQPTGELFF.

V gene TRBV11-2 combines with J gene TRBJ1-1; D may be TRBD1 (5 bases). This CDR3 comprises 14 residues. Germline V lookup: CDR1 SGHAT, CDR2 FQNNGV. V was trimmed by 8 bases and J by 1 base, leaving 14 bases between them. CDR3: CASGSGMRNTEAFF. The CDR3 DNA sequence: TGTGCCAGCGGGTCAGGGATGAGGAACACTGAAGCTTTCTTT. Combining the CDR3 with reference TRBV11-2 and TRBJ1-1 gives the whole variable domain EAGVAQSPRYKIIEKRQSVAFWCNPISGHATLYWYQQILGQGPKLLIQFQNNGVVDDSQLPKDRFSAERLKGVDSTLKIQPAKLEDSAVYLCASGSGMRNTEAFFGQGTRLTVV.

The chain combines TRBV11-2 with TRBJ2-1; 9 bases fit TRBD1. Germline-derived CDR1 and CDR2 are SGHAT and FQNNGV. The CDR3 loop spans 17 amino acids. J was trimmed by 4 bases and V by 8 bases; bases with no gene match: 15. The CDR3 DNA follows: TGTGCCAGCGGGAGTAGGACAGGGGCTATAGGATACAATGAGCAGTTCTTC. Residues: CASGSRTGAIGYNEQFF.

Concerning this clone itself: Within the sample, other DNA sequences also encode this same CDR3. J is TRBJ2-7 and V is TRBV6-5; 9 nucleotides align to TRBD1. V was pared by 6 bases and J by 1 base, with 4 bases of the junction left unmatched. The CDR3 has 14 residues. Germline V CDR1 and CDR2: MNHEY, SVGAGI. CDR3 sequence: CASSPTGGSYEQYF. CDR3 in DNA: TGTGCCAGCAGCCCGACAGGGGGATCCTACGAGCAGTACTTC.

V and J are TRBV10-3 and TRBJ2-7; 11 positions agree with TRBD2. Looked up from germline, CDR1 is ENHRY and CDR2 is SYGVKD. Losses at the gene ends were 6 bases for V and 0 bases for J; bases not matched to a gene: 1. The length of the CDR3 is 14 residues. CDR3 protein: CAIRGTSGSYEQYF. The CDR3 nucleotides are TGTGCCATCAGGGGGACTAGCGGCTCCTACGAGCAGTACTTC.

V gene TRBV10-2 combines with J gene TRBJ2-4; D remains ambiguous. Trimming took off 7 bases at V and 0 bases at J, with 10 bases between the two ends. The CDR3 totals 14 residues. Germline V gene sequence: CDR1 WSHSY, CDR2 SAAADI. In nucleotides, the CDR3 is TGCGCCAGCATAGAAGATGTAGCCAAAAACATTCAGTACTTC. Translating it yields CASIEDVAKNIQYF.

The CDR3 loop reads CASSPIAGTGPYNEQFF. The CDR3 DNA reads as TGTGCCAGCTCACCAATCGCCGGGACAGGGCCCTACAATGAGCAGTTCTTC. The rearrangement uses TRBV18 and TRBJ2-1, with 9 bases identical to TRBD1. The CDR3 runs to 17 residues. Germline V gene data show CDR1 as KGHSH and CDR2 as LQKENI. Germline trimming cut 2 bases from V and 2 bases from J; bases unmatched to any gene: 7.

V usage is TRBV4-3 and J usage is TRBJ1-1; 7 bases match TRBD1. The CDR3 has 14 amino acids. V trimming: 0 bases; J trimming: 12 bases; junction bases outside the gene matches: 10. Germline V gives CDR1 LGHNA, CDR2 YSLEER. The CDR3 reads CASSQDPNGRGTFF. The CDR3 nucleotides read TGCGCCAGCAGCCAAGATCCCAACGGCAGGGGGACTTTCTTT.